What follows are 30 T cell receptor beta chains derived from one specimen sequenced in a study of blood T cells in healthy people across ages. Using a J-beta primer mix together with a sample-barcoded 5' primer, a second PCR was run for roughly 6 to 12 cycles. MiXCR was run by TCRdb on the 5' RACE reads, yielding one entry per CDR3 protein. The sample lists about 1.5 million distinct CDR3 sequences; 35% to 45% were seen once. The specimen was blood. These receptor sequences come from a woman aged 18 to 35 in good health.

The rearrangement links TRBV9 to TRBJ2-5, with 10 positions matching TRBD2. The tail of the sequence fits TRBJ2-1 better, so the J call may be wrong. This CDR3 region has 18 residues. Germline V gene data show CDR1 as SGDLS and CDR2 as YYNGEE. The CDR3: CASSVGRTSGVYQETQFF. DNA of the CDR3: TGTGCCAGCAGCGTAGGTCGGACTAGCGGAGTGTACCAAGAGACCCAGTTCTTC.

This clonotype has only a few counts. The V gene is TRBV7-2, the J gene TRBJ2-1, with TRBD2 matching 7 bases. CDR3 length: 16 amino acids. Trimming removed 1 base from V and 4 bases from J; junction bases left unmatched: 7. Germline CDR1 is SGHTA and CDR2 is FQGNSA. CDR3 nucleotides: TGTGCCAGCAGCTTAGTGACTAGCTTGGTATACAATGAGCAGTTCTTC. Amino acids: CASSLVTSLVYNEQFF.

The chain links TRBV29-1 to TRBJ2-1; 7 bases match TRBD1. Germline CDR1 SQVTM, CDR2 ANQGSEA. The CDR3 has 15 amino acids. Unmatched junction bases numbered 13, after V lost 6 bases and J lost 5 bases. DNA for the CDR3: TGCAGCGTAAACATGGACAGGCCTACGAACAATGAGCAGTTCTTC. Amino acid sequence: CSVNMDRPTNNEQFF.

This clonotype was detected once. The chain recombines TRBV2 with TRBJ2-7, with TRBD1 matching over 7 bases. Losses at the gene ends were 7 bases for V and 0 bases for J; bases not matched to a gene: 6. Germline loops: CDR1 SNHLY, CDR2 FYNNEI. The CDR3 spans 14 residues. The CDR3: CASNPGQTSYEQYF. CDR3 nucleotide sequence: TGTGCCAGCAACCCGGGACAGACCTCCTACGAGCAGTACTTC.

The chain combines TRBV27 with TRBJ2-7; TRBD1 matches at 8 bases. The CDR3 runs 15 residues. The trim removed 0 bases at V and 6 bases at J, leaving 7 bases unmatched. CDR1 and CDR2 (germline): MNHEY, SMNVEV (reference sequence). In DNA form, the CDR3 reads TGTGCCAGCAGTTTATCAGGACAGGGTACTCGCGAGCAGTACTTC. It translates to CASSLSGQGTREQYF.

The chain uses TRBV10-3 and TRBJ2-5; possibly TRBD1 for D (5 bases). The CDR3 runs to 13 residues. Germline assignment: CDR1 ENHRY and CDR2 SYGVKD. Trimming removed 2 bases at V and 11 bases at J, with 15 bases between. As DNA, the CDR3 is TGTGCCATCAGTGAGGGGGCACCTCCTGAGCAGTACTTC. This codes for CAISEGAPPEQYF.

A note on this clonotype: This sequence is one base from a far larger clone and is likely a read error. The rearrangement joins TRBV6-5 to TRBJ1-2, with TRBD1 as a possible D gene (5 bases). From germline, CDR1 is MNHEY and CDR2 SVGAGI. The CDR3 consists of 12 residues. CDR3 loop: CAGSLGGYGYTF. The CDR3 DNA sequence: TGTGCCGGCAGCCTCGGGGGATATGGCTACACCTTC.

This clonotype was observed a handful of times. The CDR3 region is CASSEQGIGNEQFF. In DNA, the CDR3 is TGTGCCAGCAGTGAACAGGGAATTGGCAATGAGCAGTTCTTC. The V call is TRBV2, the J call TRBJ2-1; D perhaps matches TRBD1 (5 bases). There are 14 residues in the CDR3. CDR1 and CDR2 (germline): SNHLY, FYNNEI. Trimming cost V 2 bases and J 6 bases, with 11 bases left between them.

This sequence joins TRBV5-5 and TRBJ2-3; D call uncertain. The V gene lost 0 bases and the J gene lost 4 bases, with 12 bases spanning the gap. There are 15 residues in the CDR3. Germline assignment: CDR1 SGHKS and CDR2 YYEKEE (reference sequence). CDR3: CASSLGATTADTQYF. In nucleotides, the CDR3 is TGTGCCAGCAGCTTGGGAGCCACCACGGCAGATACGCAGTATTTT.

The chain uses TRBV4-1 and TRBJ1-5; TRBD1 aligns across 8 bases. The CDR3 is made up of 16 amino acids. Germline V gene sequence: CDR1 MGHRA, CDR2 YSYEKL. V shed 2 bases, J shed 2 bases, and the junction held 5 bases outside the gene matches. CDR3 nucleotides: TGCGCCAGCAGCCAACGGACAGGGAAGGGCAATCAGCCCCAGCATTTT. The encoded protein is CASSQRTGKGNQPQHF.

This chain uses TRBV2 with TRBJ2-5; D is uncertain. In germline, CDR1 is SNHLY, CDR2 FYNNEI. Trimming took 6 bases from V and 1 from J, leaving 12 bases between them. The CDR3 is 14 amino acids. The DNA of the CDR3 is TGTGCCAGCAGGTTGCAGACTGGCCAAGAGACCCAGTACTTC. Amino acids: CASRLQTGQETQYF.

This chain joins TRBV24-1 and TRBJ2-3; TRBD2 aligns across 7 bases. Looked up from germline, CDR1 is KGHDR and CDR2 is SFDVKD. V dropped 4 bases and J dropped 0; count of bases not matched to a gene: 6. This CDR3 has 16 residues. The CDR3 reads CATSETGTTSTDTQYF. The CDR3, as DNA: TGTGCCACCAGTGAAACCGGGACTACTAGCACAGATACGCAGTATTTT.

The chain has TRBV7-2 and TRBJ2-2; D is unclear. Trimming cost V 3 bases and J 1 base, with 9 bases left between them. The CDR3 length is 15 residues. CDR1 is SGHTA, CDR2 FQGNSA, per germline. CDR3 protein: CASSFGYRNTGELFF. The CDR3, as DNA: TGTGCCAGCAGCTTTGGCTATCGGAACACCGGGGAGCTGTTTTTT.

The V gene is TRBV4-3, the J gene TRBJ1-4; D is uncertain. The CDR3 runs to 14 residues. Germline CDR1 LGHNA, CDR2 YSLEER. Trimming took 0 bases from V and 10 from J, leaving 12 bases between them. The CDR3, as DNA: TGCGCCAGCAGCCAAGATTGGTCTGTAGCAAAACTGTTTTTT. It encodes CASSQDWSVAKLFF.

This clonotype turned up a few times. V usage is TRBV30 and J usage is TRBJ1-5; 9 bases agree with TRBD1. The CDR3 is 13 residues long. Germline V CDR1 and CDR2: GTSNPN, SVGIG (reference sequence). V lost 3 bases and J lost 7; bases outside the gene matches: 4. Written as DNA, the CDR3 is TGTGCCTGGAGCCGGGACAGGGTCCAGCCCCAGCATTTT. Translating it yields CAWSRDRVQPQHF.

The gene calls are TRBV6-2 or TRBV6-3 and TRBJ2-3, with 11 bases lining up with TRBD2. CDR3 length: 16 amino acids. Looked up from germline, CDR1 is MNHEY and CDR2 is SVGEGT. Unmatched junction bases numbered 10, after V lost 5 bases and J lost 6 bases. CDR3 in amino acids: CASSSRLAGPADTQYF. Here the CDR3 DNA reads TGTGCCAGCAGTAGCCGACTAGCGGGACCAGCGGATACGCAGTATTTT.

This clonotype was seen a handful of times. The CDR3: CASRLVRGAKGYTF. Here the CDR3 DNA reads TGTGCCAGCAGATTAGTCAGGGGCGCAAAAGGCTACACCTTC. The V call is TRBV27, the J call TRBJ1-2; a weak D match, TRBD1 (6 bases). V dropped 6 bases and J dropped 8 bases, with 19 bases sitting between them. There are 14 residues in the CDR3. CDR1 and CDR2 from the germline V gene are MNHEY and SMNVEV (reference sequence).

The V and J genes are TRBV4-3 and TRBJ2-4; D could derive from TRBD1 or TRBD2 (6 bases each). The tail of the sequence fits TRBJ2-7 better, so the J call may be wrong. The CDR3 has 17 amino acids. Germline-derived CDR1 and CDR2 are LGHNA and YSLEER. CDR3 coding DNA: TGCGCCAGCAGCCAAGCTTTCGGGGGCGCGTGGACCCACGAGCAGTACTTC. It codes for CASSQAFGGAWTHEQYF.

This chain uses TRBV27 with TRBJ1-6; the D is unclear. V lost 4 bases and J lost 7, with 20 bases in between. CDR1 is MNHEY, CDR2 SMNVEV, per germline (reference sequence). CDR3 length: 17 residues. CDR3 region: CASSSSIWSVENSPLHF. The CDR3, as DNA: TGTGCCAGCAGTTCCTCCATTTGGTCGGTAGAGAATTCACCCCTCCACTTT.

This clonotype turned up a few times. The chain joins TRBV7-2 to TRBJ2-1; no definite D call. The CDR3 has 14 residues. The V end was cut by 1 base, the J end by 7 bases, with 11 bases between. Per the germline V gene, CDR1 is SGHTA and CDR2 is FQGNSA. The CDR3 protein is CASSLGWTLNEQFF. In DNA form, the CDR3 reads TGTGCCAGCAGCTTAGGCTGGACGCTTAATGAGCAGTTCTTC.

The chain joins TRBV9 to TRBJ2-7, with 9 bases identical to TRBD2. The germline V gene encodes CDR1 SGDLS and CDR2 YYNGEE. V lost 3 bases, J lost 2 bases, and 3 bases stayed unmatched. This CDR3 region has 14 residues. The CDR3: CASSGSGGTYEQYF. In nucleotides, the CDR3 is TGTGCCAGCAGCGGTAGCGGGGGTACCTACGAGCAGTACTTC.

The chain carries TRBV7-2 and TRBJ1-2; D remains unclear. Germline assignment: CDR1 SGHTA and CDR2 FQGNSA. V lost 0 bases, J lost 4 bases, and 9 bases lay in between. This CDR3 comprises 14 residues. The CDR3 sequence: CASSLAIAVYGYTF. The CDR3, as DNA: TGTGCCAGCAGCTTAGCGATTGCCGTCTATGGCTACACCTTC.

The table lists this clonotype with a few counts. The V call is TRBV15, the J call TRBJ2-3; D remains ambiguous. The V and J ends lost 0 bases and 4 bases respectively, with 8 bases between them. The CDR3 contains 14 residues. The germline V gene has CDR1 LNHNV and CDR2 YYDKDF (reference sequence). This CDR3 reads CATSREPPPDTQYF. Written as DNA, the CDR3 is TGTGCCACCAGCAGAGAACCTCCCCCAGATACGCAGTATTTT.

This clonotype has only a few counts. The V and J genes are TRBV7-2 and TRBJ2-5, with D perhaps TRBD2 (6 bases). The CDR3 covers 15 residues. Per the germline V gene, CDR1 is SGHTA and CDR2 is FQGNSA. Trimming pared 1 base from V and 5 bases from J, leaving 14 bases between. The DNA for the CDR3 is TGTGCCAGCAGCTTAGGGGGCGGGATGTCTGAGACCCAGTACTTC. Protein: CASSLGGGMSETQYF. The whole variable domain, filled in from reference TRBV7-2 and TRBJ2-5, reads GAGVSQSPSNKVTEKGKDVELRCDPISGHTALYWYRQSLGQGLEFLIYFQGNSAPDKSGLPSDRFSAERTGGSVSTLTIQRTQQEDSAVYLCASSLGGGMSETQYFGPGTRLLVL.

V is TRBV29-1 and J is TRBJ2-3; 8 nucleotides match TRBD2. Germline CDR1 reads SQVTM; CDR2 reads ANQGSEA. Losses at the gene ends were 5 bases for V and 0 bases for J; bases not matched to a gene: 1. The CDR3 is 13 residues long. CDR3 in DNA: TGCAGCGTTTCTAGCGGGAGCACAGATACGCAGTATTTT. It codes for CSVSSGSTDTQYF.

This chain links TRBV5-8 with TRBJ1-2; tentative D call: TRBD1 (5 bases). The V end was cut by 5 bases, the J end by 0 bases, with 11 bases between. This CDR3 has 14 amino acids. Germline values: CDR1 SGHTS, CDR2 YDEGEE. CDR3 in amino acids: CASRTDSPNYGYTF. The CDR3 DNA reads TGTGCCAGCAGAACAGACAGTCCTAACTATGGCTACACCTTC.

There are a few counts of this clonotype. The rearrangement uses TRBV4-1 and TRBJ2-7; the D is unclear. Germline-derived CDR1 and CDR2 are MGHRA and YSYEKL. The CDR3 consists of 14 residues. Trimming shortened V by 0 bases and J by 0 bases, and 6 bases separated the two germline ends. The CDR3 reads CASSQESGSYEQYF. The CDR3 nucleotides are TGCGCCAGCAGCCAAGAATCCGGCTCCTACGAGCAGTACTTC.

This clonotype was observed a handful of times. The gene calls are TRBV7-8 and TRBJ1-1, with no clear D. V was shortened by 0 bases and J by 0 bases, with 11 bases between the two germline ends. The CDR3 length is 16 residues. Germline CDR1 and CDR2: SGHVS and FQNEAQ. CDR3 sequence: CASSLAERTMNTEAFF. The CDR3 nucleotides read TGTGCCAGCAGCTTAGCGGAAAGGACCATGAACACTGAAGCTTTCTTT. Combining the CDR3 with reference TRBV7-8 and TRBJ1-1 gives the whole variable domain GAGVSQSPRYKVAKRGQDVALRCDPISGHVSLFWYQQALGQGPEFLTYFQNEAQLDKSGLPSDRFFAERPEGSVSTLKIQRTQQEDSAVYLCASSLAERTMNTEAFFGQGTRLTVV.

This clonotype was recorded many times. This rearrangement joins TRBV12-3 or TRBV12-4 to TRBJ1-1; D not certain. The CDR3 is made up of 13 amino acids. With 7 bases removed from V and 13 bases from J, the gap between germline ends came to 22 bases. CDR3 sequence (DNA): TGTGCCAGCATTACCACCGCCAGGAAGAAGGTTTTCTTT. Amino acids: CASITTARKKVFF.

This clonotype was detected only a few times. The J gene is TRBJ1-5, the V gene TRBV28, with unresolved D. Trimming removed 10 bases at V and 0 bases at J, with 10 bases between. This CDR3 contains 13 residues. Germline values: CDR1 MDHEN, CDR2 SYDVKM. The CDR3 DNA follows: TGTGCCACTGCCGGGTATAGCAATCAGCCCCAGCATTTT. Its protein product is CATAGYSNQPQHF.